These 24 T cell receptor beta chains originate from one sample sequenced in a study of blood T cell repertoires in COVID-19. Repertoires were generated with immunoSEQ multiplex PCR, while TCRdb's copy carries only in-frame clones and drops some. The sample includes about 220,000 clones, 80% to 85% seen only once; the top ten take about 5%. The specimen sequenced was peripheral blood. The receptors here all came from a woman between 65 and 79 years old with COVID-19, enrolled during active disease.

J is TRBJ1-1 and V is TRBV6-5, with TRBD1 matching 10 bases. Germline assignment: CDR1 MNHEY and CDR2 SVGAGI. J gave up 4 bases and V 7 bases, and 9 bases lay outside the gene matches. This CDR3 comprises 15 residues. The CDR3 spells CASTRQTGGFTEAFF. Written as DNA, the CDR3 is TGTGCCAGCACCAGACAGACAGGGGGCTTCACTGAAGCTTTCTTT.

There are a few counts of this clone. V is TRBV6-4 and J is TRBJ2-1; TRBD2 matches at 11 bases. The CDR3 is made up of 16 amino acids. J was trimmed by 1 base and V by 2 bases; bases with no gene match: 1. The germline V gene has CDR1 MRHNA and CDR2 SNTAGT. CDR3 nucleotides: TGTGCCAGCAGTGACCTAGCGGGAGGTTCCTACAATGAGCAGTTCTTC. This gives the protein CASSDLAGGSYNEQFF.

The CDR3 protein is CASNARQETQYF. CDR3 bases: TGTGCCAGCAATGCGCGCCAAGAGACCCAGTACTTC. The chain links TRBV28 to TRBJ2-5; D ambiguous. Trimming cost V 7 bases and J 1 base, with 7 bases left between them. The CDR3 totals 12 residues. Looked up from germline, CDR1 is MDHEN and CDR2 is SYDVKM.

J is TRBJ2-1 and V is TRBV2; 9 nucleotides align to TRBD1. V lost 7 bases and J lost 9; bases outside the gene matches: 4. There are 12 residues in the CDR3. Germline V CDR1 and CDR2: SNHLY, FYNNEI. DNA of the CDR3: TGTGCCAGCAACAGGGGGCTGGGTGAGCAGTTCTTC. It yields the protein CASNRGLGEQFF.

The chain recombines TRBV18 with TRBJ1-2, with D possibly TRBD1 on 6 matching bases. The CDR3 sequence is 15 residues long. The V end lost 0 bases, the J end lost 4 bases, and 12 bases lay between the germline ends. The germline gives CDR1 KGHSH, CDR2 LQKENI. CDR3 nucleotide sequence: TGTGCCAGCTCACCACCCGAGACAGGAAGCTATGGCTACACCTTC. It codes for CASSPPETGSYGYTF.

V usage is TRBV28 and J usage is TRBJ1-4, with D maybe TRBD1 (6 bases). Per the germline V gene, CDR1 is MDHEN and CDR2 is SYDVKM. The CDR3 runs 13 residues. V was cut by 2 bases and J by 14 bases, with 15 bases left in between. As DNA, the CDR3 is TGTGCCAGCAGTTTAGATGGGGGCGGCAACCTGTTTTTT. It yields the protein CASSLDGGGNLFF.

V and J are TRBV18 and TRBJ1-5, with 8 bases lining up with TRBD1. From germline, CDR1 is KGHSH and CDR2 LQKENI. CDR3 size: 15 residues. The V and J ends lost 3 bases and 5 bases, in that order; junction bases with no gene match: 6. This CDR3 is CASSPGTGSYQPQHF. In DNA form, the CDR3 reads TGTGCCAGCTCACCCGGGACAGGCTCGTATCAGCCCCAGCATTTT. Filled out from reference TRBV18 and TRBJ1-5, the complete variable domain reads NAGVMQNPRHLVRRRGQEARLRCSPMKGHSHVYWYRQLPEEGLKFMVYLQKENIIDESGMPKERFSAEFPKEGPSILRIQQVVRGDSAAYFCASSPGTGSYQPQHFGDGTRLSIL.

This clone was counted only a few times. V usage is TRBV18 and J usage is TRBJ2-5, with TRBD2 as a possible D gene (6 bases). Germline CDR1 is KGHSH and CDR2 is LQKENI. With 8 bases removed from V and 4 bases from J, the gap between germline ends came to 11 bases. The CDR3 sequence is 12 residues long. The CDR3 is CASGGGTETQYF. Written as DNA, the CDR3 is TGTGCCAGCGGGGGAGGAACAGAGACCCAGTACTTC.

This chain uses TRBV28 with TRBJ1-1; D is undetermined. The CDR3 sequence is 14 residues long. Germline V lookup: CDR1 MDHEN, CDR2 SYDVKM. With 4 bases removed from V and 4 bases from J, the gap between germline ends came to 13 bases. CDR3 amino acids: CASSYRGKITEAFF. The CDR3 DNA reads TGTGCCAGCAGTTATCGGGGAAAGATCACTGAAGCTTTCTTT.

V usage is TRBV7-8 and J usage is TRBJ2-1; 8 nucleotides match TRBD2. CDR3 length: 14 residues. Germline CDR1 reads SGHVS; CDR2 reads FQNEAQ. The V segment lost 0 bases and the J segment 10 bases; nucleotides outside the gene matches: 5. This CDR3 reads CASSLAPIAGEQFF. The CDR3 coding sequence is TGTGCCAGCAGCTTAGCGCCGATAGCGGGAGAGCAGTTCTTC. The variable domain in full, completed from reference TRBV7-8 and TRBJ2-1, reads GAGVSQSPRYKVAKRGQDVALRCDPISGHVSLFWYQQALGQGPEFLTYFQNEAQLDKSGLPSDRFFAERPEGSVSTLKIQRTQQEDSAVYLCASSLAPIAGEQFFGPGTRLTVL.

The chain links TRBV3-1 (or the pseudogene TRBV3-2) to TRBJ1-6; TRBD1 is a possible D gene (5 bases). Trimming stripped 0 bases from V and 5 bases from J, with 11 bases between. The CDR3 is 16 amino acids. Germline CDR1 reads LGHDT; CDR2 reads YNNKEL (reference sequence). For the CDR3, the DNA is TGTGCCAGCAGCCAAGAAGGGGATAGGAATAATTCACCCCTCCACTTT. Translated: CASSQEGDRNNSPLHF.

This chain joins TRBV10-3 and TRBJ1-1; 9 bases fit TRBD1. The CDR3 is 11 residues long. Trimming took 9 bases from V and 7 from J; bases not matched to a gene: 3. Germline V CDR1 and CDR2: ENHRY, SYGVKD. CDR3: CAIQGASEAFF. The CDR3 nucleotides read TGTGCCATACAGGGGGCCAGTGAAGCTTTCTTT.

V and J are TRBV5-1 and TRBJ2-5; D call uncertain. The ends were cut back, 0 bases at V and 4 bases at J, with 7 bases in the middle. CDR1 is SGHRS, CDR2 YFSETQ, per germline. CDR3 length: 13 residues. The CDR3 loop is CASSLEHGETQYF. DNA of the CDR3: TGCGCCAGCAGCTTGGAACATGGAGAGACCCAGTACTTC.

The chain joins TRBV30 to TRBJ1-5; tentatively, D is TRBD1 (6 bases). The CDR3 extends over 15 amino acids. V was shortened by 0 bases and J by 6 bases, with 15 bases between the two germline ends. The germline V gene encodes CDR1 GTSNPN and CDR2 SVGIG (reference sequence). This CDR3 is CAWSVHKQGAQPQHF. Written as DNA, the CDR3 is TGTGCCTGGAGTGTACACAAACAGGGTGCTCAGCCCCAGCATTTT.

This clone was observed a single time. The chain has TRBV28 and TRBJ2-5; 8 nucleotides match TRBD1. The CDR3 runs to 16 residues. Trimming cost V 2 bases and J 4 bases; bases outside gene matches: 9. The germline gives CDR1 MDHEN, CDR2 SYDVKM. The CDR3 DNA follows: TGTGCCAGCAGTTTACCCCGGGACAGGACGGTAGAGACCCAGTACTTC. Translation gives CASSLPRDRTVETQYF.

The CDR3 nucleotides read TGTGCCAGCTCACCTCGACAGGGGCGCGCTGAAGCTTTCTTT. It yields the protein CASSPRQGRAEAFF. The rearrangement uses TRBV18 and TRBJ1-1; 8 bases fit TRBD1. Germline lookup yields CDR1 KGHSH and CDR2 LQKENI. The junction had 6 bases not matched to a gene; V was cut back by 3 bases and J by 6 bases. This CDR3 has 14 amino acids.

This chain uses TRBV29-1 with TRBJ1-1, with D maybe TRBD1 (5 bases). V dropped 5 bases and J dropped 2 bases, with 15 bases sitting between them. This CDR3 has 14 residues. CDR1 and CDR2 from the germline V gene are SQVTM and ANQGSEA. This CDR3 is CSVWRGASNTEAFF. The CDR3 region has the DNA TGCAGCGTTTGGAGGGGAGCGAGTAACACTGAAGCTTTCTTT.

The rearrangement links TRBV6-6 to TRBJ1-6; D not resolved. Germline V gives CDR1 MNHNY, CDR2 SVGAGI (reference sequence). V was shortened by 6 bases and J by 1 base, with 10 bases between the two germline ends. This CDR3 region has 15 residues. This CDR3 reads CASRQEASYNSPLHF. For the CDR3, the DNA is TGTGCCAGCAGGCAAGAGGCTTCCTATAATTCACCCCTCCACTTT.

The CDR3 region has the DNA TGCAGTGCTAGTCCAGGGACAGGGGATGACGAGCAGTACTTC. Amino acid sequence: CSASPGTGDDEQYF. This chain links TRBV20-1 with TRBJ2-7; TRBD1 matches at 10 bases. Trimming took 3 bases from V and 5 from J; bases not matched to a gene: 7. The CDR3 length is 14 residues. The germline CDR1 and CDR2 sequences are DFQATT and SNEGSKA (reference sequence).

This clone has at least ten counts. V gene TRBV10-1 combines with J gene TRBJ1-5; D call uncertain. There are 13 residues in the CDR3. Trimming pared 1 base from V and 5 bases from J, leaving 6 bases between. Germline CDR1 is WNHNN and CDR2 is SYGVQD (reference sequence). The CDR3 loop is CASSEFGDQPQHF. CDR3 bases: TGCGCCAGCAGTGAGTTCGGGGATCAGCCCCAGCATTTT.

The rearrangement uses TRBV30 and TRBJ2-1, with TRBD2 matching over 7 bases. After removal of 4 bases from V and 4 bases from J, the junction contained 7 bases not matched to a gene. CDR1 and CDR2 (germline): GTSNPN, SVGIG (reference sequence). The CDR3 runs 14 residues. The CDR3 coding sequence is TGTGCCTGGACTCAAGGCGGGAGTTACAATGAGCAGTTCTTC. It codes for CAWTQGGSYNEQFF.

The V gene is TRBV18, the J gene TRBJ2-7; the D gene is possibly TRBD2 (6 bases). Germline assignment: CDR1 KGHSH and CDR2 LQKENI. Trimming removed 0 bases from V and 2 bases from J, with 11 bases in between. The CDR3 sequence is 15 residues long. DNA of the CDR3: TGTGCCAGCTCACCACCCGGAGGGGCGACCTACGAGCAGTACTTC. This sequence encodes CASSPPGGATYEQYF.

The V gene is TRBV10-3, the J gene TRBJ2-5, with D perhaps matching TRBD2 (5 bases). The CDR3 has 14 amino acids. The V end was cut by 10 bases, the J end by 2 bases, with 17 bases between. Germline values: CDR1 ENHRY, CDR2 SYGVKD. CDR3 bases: TGTGCCACCAGATGGACTGACTGGCAAGAGACCCAGTACTTC. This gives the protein CATRWTDWQETQYF.

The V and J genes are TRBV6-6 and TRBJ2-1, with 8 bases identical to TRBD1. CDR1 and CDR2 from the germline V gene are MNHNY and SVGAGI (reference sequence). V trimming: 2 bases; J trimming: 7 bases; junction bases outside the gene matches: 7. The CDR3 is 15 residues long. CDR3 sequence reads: CASSYQGADLNEQFF. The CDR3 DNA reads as TGTGCCAGCAGTTACCAGGGGGCGGATTTGAATGAGCAGTTCTTC.